A selection of T cell receptor beta chains follows, all from one sample in a study of CD8 T cells in Susac syndrome. TCRdb ran MiXCR on the immunoSEQ multiplex PCR reads and lists one entry per CDR3 protein. The sample includes under 200,000 distinct CDR3 sequences, approximately 96% of them seen just once. Sequenced sample: CD8+ T cells from PBMCs. The receptors originated from a human donor with multiple sclerosis. Both conserved end residues are part of each CDR3. Fields, in order: CDR3 length, D gene, J gene, V gene, clone size, CDR3 DNA, CDR3 protein. D genes are given only for firm matches. Clone size appears in some rows only: once, few, many, or a class for an expanded clone.

>15|-|TRBJ1-2|TRBV27|-
TGTGCCAGCAGTTCGGTAAGGGGCGCAGACTATGGCTACACCTTC
CASSSVRGADYGYTF
>16|TRBD2|TRBJ2-1|TRBV24-1|-
TGTGCCACCAGTGAACCTAGCGGGAGTTCCTACAATGAGCAGTTCTTC
CATSEPSGSSYNEQFF
>13|-|TRBJ1-2|TRBV7-9|-
TGTGCCAGCAGCTTTCCCTCAAATTATGGCTACACCTTC
CASSFPSNYGYTF
>16|TRBD2|TRBJ2-1|TRBV6-2/TRBV6-3|-
TGTGCCAGCACCCCCCATGCGGGGGGCCCCTACAATGAGCAGTTCTTC
CASTPHAGGPYNEQFF
>13|-|TRBJ2-7|TRBV28|-
TGTGCCAGCATTCAACAGGGAGGCTACGAGCAGTACTTC
CASIQQGGYEQYF
>16|-|TRBJ1-6|TRBV6-1|-
TGTGCCAGCAGCCCGACGTTAGGGGAAGTCTATTCACCCCTCCACTTT
CASSPTLGEVYSPLHF
>15|-|TRBJ1-6|TRBV15|-
TGTGCCACCAGCAGAGACAGCTCCTATAATTCACCCCTCCACTTT
CATSRDSSYNSPLHF
>17|-|TRBJ2-3|TRBV12-3/TRBV12-4|-
TGTGCCAGCAGTCCCATCGGGGACTCTAGGCGCACAGATACGCAGTATTTT
CASSPIGDSRRTDTQYF
>12|-|TRBJ2-7|TRBV28|-
TGTGCCAGCAGTGTACAGGGTTACGAGCAGTACTTC
CASSVQGYEQYF
>15|TRBD1|TRBJ2-7|TRBV12-3/TRBV12-4|-
TGTGCCAGCAGTTCAACAGGGGACATTTCCTACGAGCAGTACTTC
CASSSTGDISYEQYF
>13|-|TRBJ2-1|TRBV14|-
TGTGCCAGCAGCCAAGACATTCGCAATGAGCAGTTCTTC
CASSQDIRNEQFF
>15|-|TRBJ1-1|TRBV9|-
TGTGCCAGCAGCGTAGATGGGGGGGCGTCGGGCAAAGCTTTCTTT
CASSVDGGASGKAFF
>14|TRBD1|TRBJ2-3|TRBV13|-
TGTGCCAGCAGCTCCAAAACAGGGGGAGATACGCAGTATTTT
CASSSKTGGDTQYF
>12|-|TRBJ1-1|TRBV27|-
TGTGCCAGCAGTTCTAGAAACACTGAAGCTTTCTTT
CASSSRNTEAFF
>15|-|TRBJ2-7|TRBV4-1|once
TGCGCCAGCAGCCAAGAAGGCGTCAACCCCTACGAGCAGTACTTC
CASSQEGVNPYEQYF
>15|TRBD2|TRBJ2-7|TRBV27|-
TGTGCCAGCCGATCCCGGGGGAGGGGCGGGTCAGAGCAGTACTTC
CASRSRGRGGSEQYF
>14|TRBD2|TRBJ2-1|TRBV2|few
TGTGCCAGTTCTAGCGGGCTCTCCTACAATGAGCAGTTCTTC
CASSSGLSYNEQFF
>15|TRBD1|TRBJ1-2|TRBV2|once
TGTGCCAGCACAGACAGGGAACCAGCTAACTATGGCTACACCTTC
CASTDREPANYGYTF
>14|-|TRBJ2-1|TRBV9|-
TGTGCCAGCAGCGTATGGGGGCCCAACAATGAGCAGTTCTTC
CASSVWGPNNEQFF
>14|-|TRBJ1-2|TRBV7-2|-
TGTGCCAGCAGCTTAGAATCGTCTAACTATGGCTACACCTTC
CASSLESSNYGYTF
>14|-|TRBJ2-1|TRBV27|-
TGTGCCAGCCTATCGAGGGGAGTCTACAATGAGCAGTTCTTC
CASLSRGVYNEQFF
>16|TRBD2|TRBJ2-5|TRBV6-5|-
TGTGCCAGCAGTTACGCCCAGCGGGGGCCGCAAGAGACCCAGTACTTC
CASSYAQRGPQETQYF
>12|-|TRBJ2-1|TRBV29-1|-
TGCAGCGTTGATGGGCGGGACAATGAGCAGTTCTTC
CSVDGRDNEQFF
>12|-|TRBJ2-7|TRBV12-3/TRBV12-4|few
TGTGCCAGCAGTTTAGGTCGGCGCGAGCAGTACTTC
CASSLGRREQYF
>15|-|TRBJ2-1|TRBV2|-
TGTGCCATCCCACGAGGGGACTCCTATGACGATGAGCAGTTCTTC
CAIPRGDSYDDEQFF
>12|-|TRBJ2-7|TRBV11-2|few
TGTGCCAGCAGCTTAGTCCGCTACGAGCAGTACTTC
CASSLVRYEQYF
>16|TRBD1|TRBJ2-7|TRBV4-1|once
TGCGCCAGCAGCCCCAGACAGGGGAGGATCTCCTACGAGCAGTACTTC
CASSPRQGRISYEQYF
>12|-|TRBJ2-7|TRBV27|-
TGTGCCGCGGGGCCCAGCTCCTACGAGCAGTACTTC
CAAGPSSYEQYF
>14|-|TRBJ2-7|TRBV6-2/TRBV6-3|once
TGTGCCAGCAGAACCCCAGTGACGGTCTACGAGCAGTACTTC
CASRTPVTVYEQYF
>14|-|TRBJ2-1|TRBV20-1|-
TGCAGTGCTACAAGGGACACCGTCCTCGATGAGCAGTTCTTC
CSATRDTVLDEQFF
>15|TRBD1|TRBJ1-5|TRBV20-1|-
TGCAGTGCCAAGGACAGGACCTTTGACAATCAGCCCCAGCATTTT
CSAKDRTFDNQPQHF
>15|TRBD1|TRBJ1-5|TRBV29-1|once
TGCAGCGTCCAGACGGACAGGGCGGGCAATCAGCCCCAGCATTTT
CSVQTDRAGNQPQHF
>16|TRBD1|TRBJ2-5|TRBV3-1|-
TGTGCCAGCCGCTTATCCGACTCAGGGGGTGAAGAGACCCAGTACTTC
CASRLSDSGGEETQYF
>12|TRBD2|TRBJ2-7|TRBV27|once
TGTGCCAGCGCCGCGGGGGGCTACGAGCAGTACTTC
CASAAGGYEQYF
>15|-|TRBJ1-5|TRBV11-2|-
TGTGCCAGCAGCTGGGGGGCGAGGGGCAATCAGCCCCAGCATTTT
CASSWGARGNQPQHF
>16|-|TRBJ1-1|TRBV7-9|-
TGTGCCAGCAACTACCCGGGCCGGAAGATGAACACTGAAGCTTTCTTT
CASNYPGRKMNTEAFF
>12|-|TRBJ2-7|TRBV29-1|-
TGCAGCGTTGACGTCGGCCCAGGGGAGCAGTACTTC
CSVDVGPGEQYF
>16|-|TRBJ2-7|TRBV28|-
TGTGCCAGCAGTCCCCTCGACAAAGGCATCTCCTACGAGCAGTACTTC
CASSPLDKGISYEQYF
>14|-|TRBJ1-5|TRBV12-3/TRBV12-4|few
TGTGCCTCCTCCCCTTGGGATAGCAATCAGCCCCAGCATTTT
CASSPWDSNQPQHF
>16|-|TRBJ1-3|TRBV25-1|-
TGTGCCAGCAGTGTACGTCAGGGATCAACTGGAAACACCATATATTTT
CASSVRQGSTGNTIYF
>15|-|TRBJ2-7|TRBV15|-
TGTGCCACCAGCAGAGATCGGGGGGCAGCCTACGAGCAGTACTTC
CATSRDRGAAYEQYF
>15|-|TRBJ1-2|TRBV7-2|-
TGTGCCAGCAGCTTATGGGAGTCTGTTAACTATGGCTACACCTTC
CASSLWESVNYGYTF
>14|TRBD1|TRBJ2-2|TRBV20-1|-
TGCAGTGCTTACCGGACAGGGACCGCCGGGGAGCTGTTTTTT
CSAYRTGTAGELFF
>15|-|TRBJ2-2|TRBV7-9|-
TGTGCCAGCAGGAAGCCTAGTTTCCCGGCCGGGGAGCTGTTTTTT
CASRKPSFPAGELFF
>12|-|TRBJ1-2|TRBV29-1|-
TGCAGCGTGGGATGGGGGGACTATGGCTACACCTTC
CSVGWGDYGYTF
>13|-|TRBJ1-1|TRBV20-1|-
TGCAGTGCTAGACAGGCCCTGGGGACTGAAGCTTTCTTT
CSARQALGTEAFF
>16|TRBD1|TRBJ2-7|TRBV20-1|-
TGCAGTGCTGGCCAGACAGGGGGAGCTTTTACCCACGAGCAGTACTTC
CSAGQTGGAFTHEQYF
>12|-|TRBJ2-1|TRBV28|once
TGTGCCAGCAGTTTGCCGTCGCGGGAGCAGTTCTTC
CASSLPSREQFF
>14|-|TRBJ1-2|TRBV28|-
TGTGCCAGCAGTTCCAAAACAGGGAAGAATGGCTACACCTTC
CASSSKTGKNGYTF
>13|-|TRBJ1-2|TRBV4-1|-
TGCGCCAGCAGCCAAGAAGCCCAGGATGGCTACACCTTC
CASSQEAQDGYTF
>15|-|TRBJ2-1|TRBV5-6|-
TGTGCCAGCAGCTTGACCCCCAGAGGGTTGGATGAGCAGTTCTTC
CASSLTPRGLDEQFF
>13|-|TRBJ2-1|TRBV4-1|-
TGCGCCAGCAAAAGCGGAAGTTACAATGAGCAGTTCTTC
CASKSGSYNEQFF
>13|-|TRBJ2-1|TRBV29-1|-
TGCAGCGTTGTAGCCGCGGCCTACAATGAGCAGTTCTTC
CSVVAAAYNEQFF
>14|-|TRBJ2-5|TRBV3-1|-
TGTGCCAGCAGCCCCGGGACGGGCCCAAGGGACCAGTACTTC
CASSPGTGPRDQYF